Presented here are 21 T cell receptor beta chains from one specimen sequenced in a study of blood T cell repertoires in COVID-19. Produced via immunoSEQ multiplex PCR; TCRdb's table is partial and in-frame only. The sample lists around 20,000 clones, around 86% occurring once. The sequenced sample was peripheral blood. The origin of the receptors is a human donor in a cohort sampled during active COVID-19.

The chain combines TRBV21-1 with TRBJ2-3; the table's D call, TRBD1, has no DNA check behind it. TRBV21-1 is a recognized pseudogene. This CDR3 contains 13 residues. CDR3 sequence reads: CASSKTGTDTQYF. Here the CDR3 DNA reads TGTGCCAGCAGCAAGACAGGGACAGATACGCAGTATTTT.

As DNA, the CDR3 is TGTGCCACCAGTGAGTTAGGGACAGACCAAGAGACCCAGTACTTC. Translation: CATSELGTDQETQYF. The rearrangement links TRBV24-1 to TRBJ2-5; 7 nucleotides align to TRBD1. Losses at the gene ends were 4 bases for V and 0 bases for J; bases not matched to a gene: 4. Germline V gives CDR1 KGHDR, CDR2 SFDVKD. The CDR3 consists of 15 residues.

The V gene is TRBV5-5, the J gene TRBJ2-6; 7 nucleotides match TRBD2. The V gene end was trimmed by 4 bases and the J gene end by 8 bases; junction bases not matched to a gene: 9. Germline values: CDR1 SGHKS, CDR2 YYEKEE (reference sequence). The CDR3 consists of 15 residues. The CDR3 coding sequence is TGTGCCAGCAGCGCGGGGGTGGTTGCGACCAACGTCCTGACTTTC. It yields the protein CASSAGVVATNVLTF.

The chain employs TRBV9 and TRBJ2-5; maybe TRBD1 (6 bases). Germline CDR1 SGDLS, CDR2 YYNGEE. This CDR3 comprises 14 residues. V was shortened by 6 bases and J by 5 bases, with 17 bases between the two germline ends. CDR3 sequence (DNA): TGTGCCAGCAACAGGACAGTTGGATGGGAGACCCAGTACTTC. It encodes CASNRTVGWETQYF.

This clone was recorded a few times. The chain links TRBV19 to TRBJ2-7, with a weak D call TRBD2 (6 bases). The CDR3 runs 15 residues. With 8 bases removed from V and 1 base from J, the gap between germline ends came to 18 bases. CDR1 is LNHDA, CDR2 SQIVND, per germline (reference sequence). DNA for the CDR3: TGTGCCAGTTCCCCCCCGGGGGTAGGGTCCTACGAGCAGTACTTC. This gives the protein CASSPPGVGSYEQYF.

This rearrangement joins TRBV2 to TRBJ1-4; 9 bases map to TRBD1. Trimming took 10 bases from V and 8 from J; bases not matched to a gene: 8. Germline assignment: CDR1 SNHLY and CDR2 FYNNEI. CDR3 length: 13 amino acids. Written as DNA, the CDR3 is TGTGCCAACGCCGGGACAGGGCACGAAAAACTGTTTTTT. This sequence encodes CANAGTGHEKLFF. Looking up the rest from reference TRBV2 and TRBJ1-4 gives the full variable domain: EPEVTQTPSHQVTQMGQEVILRCVPISNHLYFYWYRQILGQKVEFLVSFYNNEISEKSEIFDDQFSVERPDGSNFTLKIRSTKLEDSAMYFCANAGTGHEKLFFGSGTQLSVL.

The rearrangement joins TRBV28 to TRBJ1-1, with 7 positions matching TRBD1. The V gene end was trimmed by 6 bases and the J gene end by 7 bases; junction bases not matched to a gene: 8. The CDR3 has 13 amino acids. Per the germline V gene, CDR1 is MDHEN and CDR2 is SYDVKM. Written as DNA, the CDR3 is TGTGCCAGCAGCCCAGGGGGTGGAGGTGAAGCTTTCTTT. Protein product: CASSPGGGGEAFF.

The V and J genes are TRBV7-9 and TRBJ2-7; the match to TRBD2 covers 7 bases. The germline V gene encodes CDR1 SEHNR and CDR2 FQNEAQ (reference sequence). V shed 4 bases, J shed 6 bases, and the junction held 15 bases outside the gene matches. The length of the CDR3 is 16 residues. The CDR3 DNA reads TGTGCCAGCAGCTCAAGGCGGGAGTCCAGGGATCCCGAGCAGTACTTC. It translates to CASSSRRESRDPEQYF.

The chain combines TRBV6-5 with TRBJ1-1, with D perhaps TRBD1 (5 bases). The germline V gene has CDR1 MNHEY and CDR2 SVGAGI. The CDR3 sequence is 15 residues long. Trimming left V 9 bases short and J 6 bases short, with 23 bases between. The CDR3 spells CASFPQGQGLAEAFF. In nucleotides, the CDR3 is TGTGCCAGTTTCCCCCAAGGCCAGGGTTTGGCTGAAGCTTTCTTT.

The count of this clone is one. The J gene is TRBJ2-7, the V gene TRBV18; 7 bases map to TRBD1. Germline CDR1 KGHSH, CDR2 LQKENI. The ends lost 5 bases at V and 4 bases at J; junction bases unmatched: 5. The CDR3 sequence is 13 residues long. The CDR3 DNA reads as TGTGCCAGCTCAGACGACAGGGTATACGAGCAGTACTTC. Translation: CASSDDRVYEQYF. The entire variable domain, with the rest obtained from reference TRBV18 and TRBJ2-7, is as follows: NAGVMQNPRHLVRRRGQEARLRCSPMKGHSHVYWYRQLPEEGLKFMVYLQKENIIDESGMPKERFSAEFPKEGPSILRIQQVVRGDSAAYFCASSDDRVYEQYFGPGTRLTVT.

The chain links TRBV28 to TRBJ2-2; 10 bases are shared with TRBD1. V lost 4 bases to trimming and J lost 7 bases; unmatched junction nucleotides: 6. Germline V gives CDR1 MDHEN, CDR2 SYDVKM. This CDR3 has 15 amino acids. The CDR3 coding sequence is TGTGCCAGCAGTTGGAGACAGGGGGCGAGCGGGGAGCTGTTTTTT. It encodes CASSWRQGASGELFF.

The chain links TRBV6-6 to TRBJ2-7, with unresolved D. The V gene's germline CDR1 is MNHNY and CDR2 SVGAGI (reference sequence). V was pared by 0 bases and J by 2 bases, with 8 bases between. The CDR3 is 14 amino acids. As DNA, the CDR3 is TGTGCCAGCAGTTACTCAATGAGAGCCTACGAGCAGTACTTC. Its translation: CASSYSMRAYEQYF.

The chain couples TRBV12-3 or TRBV12-4 to TRBJ1-4; 8 bases map to TRBD1. V lost 5 bases, J lost 14 bases, and 7 bases stayed unmatched. The CDR3 spans 12 residues. CDR3 in DNA: TGTGCCAGCAGTCCAGACGGACAGGGTCTGTTTTTT. Residues: CASSPDGQGLFF.

The chain recombines TRBV29-1 with TRBJ2-1, with 7 bases matching TRBD2. CDR3 length: 16 residues. The germline V gene has CDR1 SQVTM and CDR2 ANQGSEA. Trimming at V came to 4 bases and at J to 0 bases, leaving 9 bases not matched to a gene. Here the CDR3 reads CSVVSTSVSSYNEQFF. The CDR3 nucleotides read TGCAGCGTTGTCTCTACTAGCGTGAGCTCCTACAATGAGCAGTTCTTC.

CDR3 bases: TGTGCCTGGGCTGGAGGGAGGGGAGTCGAGCAGTACTTC. Translating it yields CAWAGGRGVEQYF. V gene TRBV30 combines with J gene TRBJ2-7; 7 bases map to TRBD2. Germline CDR1 GTSNPN, CDR2 SVGIG (reference sequence). V lost 5 bases to trimming and J lost 6 bases; unmatched junction nucleotides: 10. The CDR3 consists of 13 residues.

CDR3 loop: CASSIMGRNSNQPQHF. The CDR3 DNA is TGTGCCAGTAGTATAATGGGCCGGAATAGCAATCAGCCCCAGCATTTT. The chain carries TRBV19 and TRBJ1-5; D unresolved. This CDR3 has 16 residues. Trimming stripped 2 bases from V and 0 bases from J, with 11 bases between. Germline lookup yields CDR1 LNHDA and CDR2 SQIVND (reference sequence).

V is TRBV7-3 and J is TRBJ2-2; 13 nucleotides match TRBD2. The CDR3 runs to 16 residues. With 5 bases clipped from V and 3 bases from J, the junction kept 3 bases outside the gene matches. Germline assignment: CDR1 SGHTA and CDR2 FQGTGA. The CDR3: CASSDTSGRDTGELFF. The DNA of the CDR3 is TGTGCCAGCAGCGATACTAGCGGGAGGGACACCGGGGAGCTGTTTTTT.

This chain joins TRBV9 and TRBJ2-2; D remains unclear. This CDR3 is 17 amino acids long. Germline assignment: CDR1 SGDLS and CDR2 YYNGEE. Trimming stripped 1 base from V and 0 bases from J, with 13 bases between. The CDR3 coding sequence is TGTGCCAGCAGCGTACCGGCGAGGCCCGCGAACACCGGGGAGCTGTTTTTT. Encoded protein: CASSVPARPANTGELFF.

The rearrangement uses TRBV28 and TRBJ2-7; D not resolved. Germline assignment: CDR1 MDHEN and CDR2 SYDVKM. The CDR3 consists of 14 residues. V was trimmed by 2 bases and J by 0 bases, leaving 8 bases between them. The CDR3 DNA reads TGTGCCAGCAGTTTACGAGCGAGCTCCTACGAGCAGTACTTC. Translation: CASSLRASSYEQYF.

This chain joins TRBV29-1 and TRBJ1-1; 7 bases are a match to TRBD1. V was clipped by 5 bases and J by 2 bases; unmatched bases: 11. CDR3 length equals 15 residues. Looked up from germline, CDR1 is SQVTM and CDR2 is ANQGSEA. The CDR3 region is CSVTRGDRVNTEAFF. Here the CDR3 DNA reads TGCAGCGTTACCCGGGGAGACAGGGTCAACACTGAAGCTTTCTTT.

The CDR3 sequence is CSASPSTDTQYF. CDR3 DNA sequence: TGCAGTGCTAGTCCTAGCACAGATACGCAGTATTTT. V is TRBV20-1 and J is TRBJ2-3; D unclear. The CDR3 runs to 12 residues. V lost 3 bases, J lost 0 bases, and 4 bases lay in between. Germline-derived CDR1 and CDR2 are DFQATT and SNEGSKA (reference sequence).